These 8 T cell receptor beta chains came from one sample sequenced in a study of T cell clonality in common variable immunodeficiency (dated by TCRdb to between 2015 and 2016). Beyond this particular receptor, the publication reports: Reportedly, TCRbeta sequences from CVID had fewer deletions and N-nucleotide insertions, and highly modified clones with 13 or more V deletions were absent from CVID.

Library creation used the immunoSEQ multiplex PCR assay. Sourced from immuneACCESS, this table was stored by TCRdb with only in-frame sequences that have V and J called. A share of the clones is absent; for the studies checked, an unresolved V gene accounts for under half, and the remainder has no known explanation. The table gives some 30,000 clones for this sample, with none occurring only once. The biggest ten clones account for 5% to 7% of the sample. Which antigens these TCRs recognize remains unknown. The sequenced sample consisted of peripheral blood mononuclear cells. These receptors came from a human donor with common variable immunodeficiency.

Details on this clone: The read ends 3 residues before the CDR3 terminus; that terminus is restored from the germline J gene. The chain couples TRBV7-7 to TRBJ1-4; 9 bases are a match to TRBD1. CDR1 and CDR2 (germline): SSHAT, FNYEAQ (reference sequence). The CDR3 has 16 amino acids. The ends lost 5 bases at V and 3 bases at J; junction bases unmatched: 7. The covered CDR3 bases are TGTGCCAGCAGCGTTCCAGGGACAGGGCCTAATGAAAAA. This encodes CASSVPGTGPNEK. The full CDR3 protein reads CASSVPGTGPNEKLFF.

With regard to this clone: The sequenced fragment ends 3 residues before the CDR3 boundary, so the rest is inferred from the germline J gene. The chain uses TRBV30 and TRBJ1-2; 9 nucleotides match TRBD1. The ends lost 1 base at V and 4 bases at J; junction bases unmatched: 7. The germline CDR1 and CDR2 sequences are GTSNPN and SVGIG (reference sequence). CDR3 length equals 15 residues. CDR3 DNA, as far as it was read: TGTGCCTGGAGTGGGCAGGACAGGGGACCCTATGGC. Translated, it gives CAWSGQDRGPYG. The CDR3 in full is CAWSGQDRGPYGYTF. The entire variable domain, with the rest obtained from reference TRBV30 and TRBJ1-2, is as follows: SQTIHQWPATLVQPVGSPLSLECTVEGTSNPNLYWYRQAAGRGLQLLFYSVGIGQISSEVPQNLSASRPQDRQFILSSKKLLLSDSGFYLCAWSGQDRGPYGYTFGSGTRLTVV.

Details on this clone: The read ends 3 residues early relative to the CDR3; the germline J gene fills the gap. The gene calls are TRBV19 and TRBJ2-1; D remains unclear. V dropped 7 bases and J dropped 6 bases, with 10 bases sitting between them. Germline V CDR1 and CDR2: LNHDA, SQIVND (reference sequence). The CDR3 consists of 12 residues. CDR3 bases read: TGTGCCAGTAAGTCCGGTGGCAATGAG. Translated: CASKSGGNE. The complete CDR3 protein is CASKSGGNEQFF.

This clone has only a few counts. The junction and the germline gene differ at one end; a read error may be behind it. Read data end 3 residues before the CDR3 end; the end is taken from the germline J gene. V and J are TRBV7-9 and TRBJ2-5; the D gene is possibly TRBD1 (5 bases). This CDR3 region has 13 residues. From germline, CDR1 is SEHNR and CDR2 FQNEAQ (reference sequence). CDR3 region: CSSSLFREETQYF. CDR3 DNA (partial): TGTTCCAGCAGCTTGTTCAGGGAAGAGACC.

This clone was observed a few times. The CDR3 end lies 3 residues beyond the end of the read and is filled in from the germline J gene. V is TRBV18 and J is TRBJ1-4; D is undetermined. Germline V gives CDR1 KGHSH, CDR2 LQKENI. Trimming pared 6 bases from V and 0 bases from J, leaving 11 bases between. The CDR3 has 15 residues. CDR3 amino acids: CASSAFQATNEKLFF. The CDR3 DNA, read in part, is TGTGCCAGCTCCGCCTTCCAGGCAACTAATGAAAAA.

The table lists this clone with a few counts. Sequencing ends 3 residues short of the CDR3 end; the germline J gene provides the rest. This chain joins TRBV18 and TRBJ1-1; 7 bases are a match to TRBD1. V lost 8 bases and J lost 0; bases outside the gene matches: 3. The CDR3 covers 13 residues. Per the germline V gene, CDR1 is KGHSH and CDR2 is LQKENI. The CDR3 DNA, read in part, is TGTGCCAGCCAGGGACAGATGAACACTGAA. It translates to CASQGQMNTE. The complete CDR3 protein is CASQGQMNTEAFF.

Notes on this clone: The CDR3 extends 3 residues past the end of the read, so its final part is completed from the germline J gene. The chain links TRBV2 to TRBJ2-3, with TRBD2 as a possible D gene (6 bases). Germline V CDR1 and CDR2: SNHLY, FYNNEI. V lost 8 bases and J lost 2, with 11 bases in between. This CDR3 comprises 13 residues. The sequenced part of the CDR3 DNA is TGTGCCAGCGTAGGCGGGGTCACAGATACG. It codes for CASVGGVTDT. The full CDR3 sequence reads CASVGGVTDTQYF.

Comment on this clone: The CDR3 is cut off 3 residues early in the read; its end comes from the germline J gene. The chain has TRBV30 and TRBJ1-1; 11 positions match TRBD1. CDR3 size: 16 residues. J lost 5 bases, V lost 2 bases, and 10 bases had no gene match. CDR1 is GTSNPN, CDR2 SVGIG, per germline (reference sequence). CDR3 bases read: TGTGCCTGGAGTTCGGACAGGGGGCGGCGTGGGACTGAA. This gives the protein CAWSSDRGRRGTE. The whole CDR3 reads CAWSSDRGRRGTEAFF.